These T cell receptor beta chains were read from a single sample in a study of shared clonotypes between healthy human individuals. Profiled with immunoSEQ multiplex PCR; TCRdb holds only in-frame clones, not every one. The sample has under 350,000 clones; around 86% are singletons. Input material: memory CD8+ T cells sorted from blood. Every receptor here comes from a man younger than 35 in good health. CDR3s include the opening cysteine and the closing phenylalanine or tryptophan. D genes are given only for firm matches. Some rows mark clone size as missing; the rest say once, few, many or name a class of expanded clone.

-	-	TRBV30	TRBJ1-3	TGTGCCTGGCAATTGGGGTCCGGAAACACCATATATTTT	CAWQLGSGNTIYF
-	TRBD1	TRBV27	TRBJ1-1	TGTGCCAGCAGTCCCCTCTCCTGGACAGGAGGCACTGAAGCTTTCTTT	CASSPLSWTGGTEAFF
once	-	TRBV6-5	TRBJ2-7	TGTGCCAGCAGTTACCGGGACACCCCGCAGGACTACGAGCAGTACTTC	CASSYRDTPQDYEQYF
-	-	TRBV25-1	TRBJ1-1	TGTGCCAGCAGTACAGGGAACACTGAAGCTTTCTTT	CASSTGNTEAFF
-	TRBD2	TRBV4-2	TRBJ2-7	TGTGCCAGCAGCCAGACGACTAGCGGGGGGTACGAGCAGTACTTC	CASSQTTSGGYEQYF
-	-	TRBV27	TRBJ2-5	TGTGCCAGCAGTTTACAGGGTGGAGGAGAGACCCAGTACTTC	CASSLQGGGETQYF
-	-	TRBV5-1	TRBJ2-7	TGCGCCAGCTCCCCCGGGGGCCTCGAGCAGTACTTC	CASSPGGLEQYF
once	-	TRBV2	TRBJ2-4	TGTGCCAGCAGGTTGCTAGCCAAAAACATTCAGTACTTC	CASRLLAKNIQYF
-	TRBD2	TRBV13	TRBJ2-3	TGTGCCAGCAGCTTAACGCTAGCGGGGTACGATACGCAGTATTTT	CASSLTLAGYDTQYF
-	-	TRBV1	TRBJ2-2	TGCACCAGCAGCCAAGTCCTAGCGGGAGTTCACACCGGGGAGCTGTTTTTT	CTSSQVLAGVHTGELFF
-	TRBD1	TRBV2	TRBJ1-5	TGTGCCAGCTCCGGGACAGGGGGCTGGGGGCATCAGCCCCAGCATTTT	CASSGTGGWGHQPQHF
-	TRBD1	TRBV25-1	TRBJ2-5	TGTGCCAGCAGTGAATTTCAGGGGACAGGCTTAGGAGAGACCCAGTACTTC	CASSEFQGTGLGETQYF
-	-	TRBV27	TRBJ1-1	TGTGCCAGCAGTTTTGGGAAAAACACTGAAGCTTTCTTT	CASSFGKNTEAFF
-	-	TRBV6-5	TRBJ1-3	TGTGCCAGCAGTTCGACAGGCCGAGGCACCATATATTTT	CASSSTGRGTIYF
-	TRBD1	TRBV6-5	TRBJ2-7	TGTGCCAGCACCGAGGACAGGGTGGGCTACGAGCAGTACTTC	CASTEDRVGYEQYF
-	-	TRBV7-9	TRBJ2-1	TGTGCCAGCAGCCCCCGGGACAACAATGAGCAGTTCTTC	CASSPRDNNEQFF
-	-	TRBV19	TRBJ2-7	TGTGCCAGTAGTATACCCCTGGGTGAGCAGTACTTC	CASSIPLGEQYF
-	TRBD1	TRBV4-1	TRBJ1-1	TGCGCCAGCAGCCAATATCAGGGGGCAAGGACCACTGAAGCTTTCTTT	CASSQYQGARTTEAFF
few	-	TRBV2	TRBJ2-7	TGTGCCAGCGATCCGGGGTCAACCTCCTACGAGCAGTACTTC	CASDPGSTSYEQYF
-	TRBD2	TRBV2	TRBJ2-1	TGTGCCAGCAGTAGACTAGCGGGATCCTACAATGAGCAGTTCTTC	CASSRLAGSYNEQFF
-	TRBD1	TRBV4-3	TRBJ1-2	TGCGCCAGCAGCCAAGAGCCCGGGACAGGGGCCCTCTATGGCTACACCTTC	CASSQEPGTGALYGYTF
once	TRBD2	TRBV27	TRBJ2-7	TGTGCCAGCAGCTCGGGACTAGCGGACCTCTACGAGCAGTACTTC	CASSSGLADLYEQYF
-	-	TRBV6-5	TRBJ1-6	TGTGCCAGCAGTCACCTTGAGGATTCACCCCTCCACTTT	CASSHLEDSPLHF
-	TRBD1	TRBV4-1	TRBJ2-7	TGCGCCAGCAGCCAAGACCGAAATACGGGACAGGGCTTCTACGAGCAGTACTTC	CASSQDRNTGQGFYEQYF
-	TRBD1	TRBV11-2	TRBJ1-3	TGTGCCAGCAGCCCTTTGGACAGGGGCCCTGGAAACACCATATATTTT	CASSPLDRGPGNTIYF
few	-	TRBV25-1	TRBJ1-2	TGTGCCAGCAGTGAATTCGGGGGCTACACCTTC	CASSEFGGYTF